The 24 T cell receptor beta chains below all came from one sample that was sequenced in a study of T cell repertoires in cytomegalovirus infection. Via MiXCR, TCRdb re-called the reads, giving one row per CDR3 protein. The sample lists under 600,000 distinct CDR3 sequences; 15% to 20% were seen once. Sequencing input: CD8+ T cells from PBMCs. These receptors came from a human donor in good health (CMV status not recorded). Some clones in this sample may be carry-over from other donors' samples.

V gene TRBV18 combines with J gene TRBJ2-3; D possibly corresponds to TRBD2 (6 bases). V lost 3 bases to trimming and J lost 1 base, with 20 bases between them. The CDR3 is made up of 18 amino acids. Germline V gives CDR1 KGHSH, CDR2 LQKENI. CDR3 nucleotides: TGTGCCAGCTCACCTAACCAACCATCTAGCGTGCGCACAGATACGCAGTATTTT. It yields the protein CASSPNQPSSVRTDTQYF. Supplemented by reference TRBV18 and TRBJ2-3, the full variable domain reads NAGVMQNPRHLVRRRGQEARLRCSPMKGHSHVYWYRQLPEEGLKFMVYLQKENIIDESGMPKERFSAEFPKEGPSILRIQQVVRGDSAAYFCASSPNQPSSVRTDTQYFGPGTRLTVL.

The gene calls are TRBV3-1 and TRBJ1-2, with TRBD1 identical over 8 bases. The CDR3 loop spans 15 amino acids. CDR1 and CDR2 (germline): LGHDT, YNNKEL (reference sequence). The V gene end was trimmed by 2 bases and the J gene end by 3 bases; junction bases not matched to a gene: 5. DNA for the CDR3: TGTGCCAGCAGCCAACCAGGGGGCCTATACTATGGCTACACCTTC. It specifies CASSQPGGLYYGYTF.

The V gene is TRBV6-5, the J gene TRBJ2-1; TRBD2 is a possible D gene (6 bases). V lost 2 bases to trimming and J lost 9 bases, with 17 bases between them. This CDR3 comprises 15 residues. CDR1 MNHEY and CDR2 SVGAGI come from the germline V gene. The CDR3 here is CASSYGPQGSGEQFF. CDR3 coding DNA: TGTGCCAGCAGTTACGGACCTCAGGGTAGCGGTGAGCAGTTCTTC.

This clonotype has a handful of counts. The chain employs TRBV12-3 or TRBV12-4 and TRBJ2-1; 14 nucleotides align to TRBD2. Trimming cost V 6 bases and J 0 bases; bases outside gene matches: 7. This CDR3 spans 18 amino acids. The CDR3 DNA follows: TGTGCCAGCAGAGGACTAGCGGGGGGATCGAGCTCCTACAATGAGCAGTTCTTC. It codes for CASRGLAGGSSSYNEQFF.

This clonotype has just a few counts. V and J are TRBV12-3 or TRBV12-4 and TRBJ1-1; D is ambiguous. V lost 6 bases to trimming and J lost 6 bases, with 11 bases between them. The CDR3 has 12 amino acids. CDR3 in amino acids: CASSRETPEAFF. The DNA for the CDR3 is TGTGCCAGCAGCCGAGAGACACCTGAAGCTTTCTTT.

This clonotype was seen at least ten times. The chain couples TRBV2 to TRBJ2-3; 9 positions match TRBD2. The CDR3 runs to 15 residues. After removal of 5 bases from V and 4 bases from J, the junction contained 7 bases not matched to a gene. CDR1 SNHLY and CDR2 FYNNEI come from the germline V gene. CDR3 nucleotides: TGTGCCAGCAGTCGCCGCGGGAGGGCCTCAGATACGCAGTATTTT. It codes for CASSRRGRASDTQYF.

The table lists this clonotype with many counts. This chain's CDR3 is CASSSTDGSPLHF. The CDR3 bases are TGTGCCAGCAGTTCGACGGACGGTTCACCCCTCCACTTT. The genes are TRBV28 and TRBJ1-6, with unresolved D. V dropped 4 bases and J dropped 9 bases, with 10 bases sitting between them. The germline gives CDR1 MDHEN, CDR2 SYDVKM. The CDR3 sequence is 13 residues long.

The V gene is TRBV4-1, the J gene TRBJ2-7, with 13 bases lining up with TRBD2. J lost 4 bases, V lost 4 bases, and 7 bases had no gene match. Per germline, CDR1 MGHRA and CDR2 YSYEKL. The CDR3 consists of 16 residues. Here the CDR3 reads CASSPLAGGLEYEQYF. The CDR3, as DNA: TGCGCCAGCAGCCCACTAGCGGGAGGGCTTGAGTACGAGCAGTACTTC.

This clonotype was seen ten or more times. The V and J genes are TRBV6-5 and TRBJ1-1; TRBD1 matches 10 bases. Unmatched junction bases numbered 6, after V lost 5 bases and J lost 6 bases. CDR1 is MNHEY, CDR2 SVGAGI, per germline. The CDR3 is 14 residues long. Written as DNA, the CDR3 is TGTGCCAGCAGTCGGGACAGGGGTCCACCTGAAGCTTTCTTT. Protein sequence: CASSRDRGPPEAFF.

This clonotype was seen many times. This sequence joins TRBV7-2 and TRBJ1-2; D not resolved. The CDR3 length is 15 residues. V was clipped by 2 bases and J by 5 bases, with 15 bases between them. Germline V lookup: CDR1 SGHTA, CDR2 FQGNSA. In DNA form, the CDR3 reads TGTGCCAGCAGCTTAAATCCTACAGCATTATATGGCTACACCTTC. Protein: CASSLNPTALYGYTF.

This clonotype occurred a few times. This chain links TRBV15 with TRBJ1-1; TRBD1 matches at 8 bases. The CDR3 totals 14 residues. With V trimmed by 4 bases and J by 1 base, 2 bases remained unmatched. Germline CDR1 and CDR2: LNHNV and YYDKDF (reference sequence). DNA of the CDR3: TGTGCCACCAGCACCGGACAGGGGAACACTGAAGCTTTCTTT. Amino acids: CATSTGQGNTEAFF.

This clonotype was detected a few times. The rearrangement joins TRBV30 to TRBJ1-3; 10 positions match TRBD1. This CDR3 comprises 16 residues. V was pared by 2 bases and J by 0 bases, with 4 bases of the junction left unmatched. The germline CDR1 and CDR2 sequences are GTSNPN and SVGIG (reference sequence). For the CDR3, the DNA is TGTGCCTGGAGTTCGGGACAGGGGAGCTCTGGAAACACCATATATTTT. The encoded protein is CAWSSGQGSSGNTIYF.

This clonotype was recorded at least ten times. The chain joins TRBV6-6 to TRBJ2-1; 11 bases fit TRBD2. Losses at the gene ends were 2 bases for V and 8 bases for J; bases not matched to a gene: 2. CDR1 and CDR2 from the germline V gene are MNHNY and SVGAGI (reference sequence). The CDR3 has 14 residues. CDR3 region: CASSYGSGRDEQFF. In DNA, the CDR3 is TGTGCCAGCAGTTACGGTAGCGGGAGGGATGAGCAGTTCTTC.

This clonotype showed up just a few times. The chain joins TRBV4-3 to TRBJ1-1, with unresolved D. The CDR3 runs to 12 residues. V was cut by 7 bases and J by 8 bases, with 14 bases left in between. Per germline, CDR1 LGHNA and CDR2 YSLEER. Here the CDR3 DNA reads TGCGCCAGCATGGGGTACGCCAGAGAAGCTTTCTTT. It is translated as CASMGYAREAFF.

The sample holds a few counts of this clonotype. CDR3 residues: CASRGLAGEVIGTQYF. The CDR3 nucleotides read TGTGCCAGCAGGGGACTAGCGGGAGAGGTAATTGGGACCCAGTACTTC. J is TRBJ2-5 and V is TRBV28, with TRBD2 matching over 14 bases. The CDR3 length is 16 residues. V was clipped by 6 bases and J by 7 bases; unmatched bases: 10. Germline V gene lookup returns CDR1 MDHEN and CDR2 SYDVKM.

This clonotype came up a few times. V is TRBV6-1 and J is TRBJ2-5; D uncertain. CDR1 is MNHNS, CDR2 SASEGT, per germline. The CDR3 runs 11 residues. The ends were cut back, 7 bases at V and 4 bases at J, with 7 bases in the middle. The CDR3 loop reads CASILGETQYF. DNA for the CDR3: TGTGCCAGCATCCTGGGAGAGACCCAGTACTTC.

This clonotype has ten or more counts. The chain couples TRBV6-1 to TRBJ1-5, with 10 bases lining up with TRBD1. The germline V gene has CDR1 MNHNS and CDR2 SASEGT. V lost 6 bases to trimming and J lost 6 bases; unmatched junction nucleotides: 5. CDR3 length equals 14 residues. The CDR3 DNA is TGTGCCAGCAGGCGACAGGGGGCCAGTCAGCCCCAGCATTTT. This encodes CASRRQGASQPQHF.

The V call is TRBV20-1, the J call TRBJ2-1; the match to TRBD2 covers 9 bases. V gave up 2 bases and J gave up 8 bases; unmatched junction bases: 16. CDR3 length: 17 amino acids. Germline V CDR1 and CDR2: DFQATT, SNEGSKA (reference sequence). The CDR3 sequence: CSARRLAESPLSDEQFF. For the CDR3, the DNA is TGCAGTGCTAGACGACTAGCGGAATCTCCCCTAAGCGATGAGCAGTTCTTC.

Only a few counts were recorded for this clonotype. V usage is TRBV24-1 and J usage is TRBJ2-1, with unresolved D. CDR1 and CDR2 (germline): KGHDR, SFDVKD. The CDR3 is 16 amino acids. Trimming stripped 2 bases from V and 4 bases from J, with 14 bases between. The chain's CDR3 is CATSDWARDEYNEQFF. CDR3 DNA: TGTGCCACCAGTGATTGGGCAAGAGACGAATACAATGAGCAGTTCTTC.

This clonotype was seen a few times. V usage is TRBV5-1 and J usage is TRBJ1-3; D is possibly TRBD1 (5 bases). This CDR3 has 15 residues. V lost 0 bases and J lost 0, with 7 bases in between. Germline V gives CDR1 SGHRS, CDR2 YFSETQ. CDR3 nucleotides: TGCGCCAGCAGCTTGGGGGACCTCTCTGGAAACACCATATATTTT. It encodes CASSLGDLSGNTIYF.

This clonotype has more than one count but fewer than ten. The chain has TRBV24-1 and TRBJ2-7, with D uncertain. This CDR3 spans 11 amino acids. The germline V and J ends were trimmed by 3 bases and 8 bases, with 7 bases remaining between them. Germline CDR1 reads KGHDR; CDR2 reads SFDVKD. The CDR3 is CATSDVGKQYF. The CDR3 coding sequence is TGTGCCACCAGTGATGTGGGGAAGCAGTACTTC.

This clonotype was detected only a few times. The chain recombines TRBV20-1 with TRBJ2-1; D possibly matches TRBD1 or TRBD2 (5 bases each). The germline V gene encodes CDR1 DFQATT and CDR2 SNEGSKA (reference sequence). This CDR3 spans 14 amino acids. V was trimmed by 4 bases and J by 8 bases, leaving 18 bases between them. CDR3 sequence: CSATGTRYNHEQFF. For the CDR3, the DNA is TGCAGTGCTACTGGGACCCGTTATAACCATGAGCAGTTCTTC.

This sequence joins TRBV27 and TRBJ2-7; D uncertain. CDR3 length: 12 amino acids. Germline V gives CDR1 MNHEY, CDR2 SMNVEV (reference sequence). The V and J ends lost 8 bases and 0 bases respectively, with 8 bases between them. CDR3 loop: CASQRSSYEQYF. In nucleotides, the CDR3 is TGTGCCAGCCAACGCAGCTCCTACGAGCAGTACTTC.

A remark on this clonotype: This may be a read error: a much more frequent sequence differs by one nucleotide. The CDR3 spells CATSRDGPRQETQFF. The CDR3 bases are TGTGCCACCAGCAGAGATGGGCCCCGCCAAGAGACCCAGTTCTTC. The rearrangement joins TRBV15 to TRBJ2-5, with no clear D. Near its end, the DNA agrees better with TRBJ2-1, so the J call may be wrong. The CDR3 runs 15 residues. The V gene's germline CDR1 is LNHNV and CDR2 YYDKDF (reference sequence).